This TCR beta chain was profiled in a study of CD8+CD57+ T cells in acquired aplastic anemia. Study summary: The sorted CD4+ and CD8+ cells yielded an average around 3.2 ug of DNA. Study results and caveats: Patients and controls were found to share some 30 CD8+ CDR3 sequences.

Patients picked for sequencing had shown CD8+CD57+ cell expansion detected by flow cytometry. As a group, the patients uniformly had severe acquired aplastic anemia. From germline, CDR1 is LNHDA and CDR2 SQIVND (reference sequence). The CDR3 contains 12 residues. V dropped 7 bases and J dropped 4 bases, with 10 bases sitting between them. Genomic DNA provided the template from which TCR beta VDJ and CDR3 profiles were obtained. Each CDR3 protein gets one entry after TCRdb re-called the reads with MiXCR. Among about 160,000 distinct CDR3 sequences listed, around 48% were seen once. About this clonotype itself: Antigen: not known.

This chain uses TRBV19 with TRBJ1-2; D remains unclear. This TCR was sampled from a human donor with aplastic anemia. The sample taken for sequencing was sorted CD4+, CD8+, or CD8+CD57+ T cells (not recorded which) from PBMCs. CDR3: CASTRTGYGYTF. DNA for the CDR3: TGTGCCAGTACCAGGACGGGCTATGGCTACACCTTC.